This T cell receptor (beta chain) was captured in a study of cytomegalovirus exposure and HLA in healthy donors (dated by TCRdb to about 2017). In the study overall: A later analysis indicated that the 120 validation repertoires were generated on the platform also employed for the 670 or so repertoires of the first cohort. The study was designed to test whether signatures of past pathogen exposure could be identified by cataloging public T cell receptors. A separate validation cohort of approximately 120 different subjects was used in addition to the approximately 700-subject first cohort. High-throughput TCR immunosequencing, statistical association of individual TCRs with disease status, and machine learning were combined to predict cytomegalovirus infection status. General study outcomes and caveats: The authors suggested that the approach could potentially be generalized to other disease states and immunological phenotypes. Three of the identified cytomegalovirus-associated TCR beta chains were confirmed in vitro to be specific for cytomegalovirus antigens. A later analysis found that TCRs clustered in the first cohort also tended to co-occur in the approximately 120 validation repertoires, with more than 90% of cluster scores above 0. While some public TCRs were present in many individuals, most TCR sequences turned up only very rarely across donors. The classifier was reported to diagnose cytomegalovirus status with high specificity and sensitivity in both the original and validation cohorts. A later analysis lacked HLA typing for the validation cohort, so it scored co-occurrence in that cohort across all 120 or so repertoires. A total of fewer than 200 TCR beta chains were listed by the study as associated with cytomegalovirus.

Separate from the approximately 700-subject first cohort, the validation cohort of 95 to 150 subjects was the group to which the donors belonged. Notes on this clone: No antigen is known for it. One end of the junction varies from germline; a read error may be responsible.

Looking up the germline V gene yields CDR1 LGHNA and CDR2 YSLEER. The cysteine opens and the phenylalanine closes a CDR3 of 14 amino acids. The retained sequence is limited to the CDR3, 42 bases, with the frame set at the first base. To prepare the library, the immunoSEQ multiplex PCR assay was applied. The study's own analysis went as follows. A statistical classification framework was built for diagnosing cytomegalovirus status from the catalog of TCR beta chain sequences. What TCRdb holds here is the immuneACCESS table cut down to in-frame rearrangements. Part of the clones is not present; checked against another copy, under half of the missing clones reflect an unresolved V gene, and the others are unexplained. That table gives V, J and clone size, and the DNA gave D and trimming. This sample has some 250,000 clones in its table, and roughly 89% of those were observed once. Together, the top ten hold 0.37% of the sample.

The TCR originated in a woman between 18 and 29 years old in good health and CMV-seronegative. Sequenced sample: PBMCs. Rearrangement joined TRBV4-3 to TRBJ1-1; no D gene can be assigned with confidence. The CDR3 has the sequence CASRQDSGNTEAFF. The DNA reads TGCGCCAGCAGACAAGATTCGGGTAACACTGAAGCTTTCTTT.